One and the same sample provided the 13 T cell receptor beta chains below, sequenced in a study of spatial heterogeneity in lung cancer. Time point meaning: blood at routine non-recurrence follow-up after resection. Material for sequencing was whole RNA from tumor, nontumor lung or frozen PBMC, left unsorted. TCRdb recomputed calls from the 5' RACE reads with MiXCR, one row per CDR3 protein. The sample lists around 110,000 distinct CDR3 sequences; 10% to 15% were seen once. The sequencing here drew on PBMCs, taken at follow-up. These receptor sequences come from a male donor with early-stage non-small cell lung cancer.

The V gene is TRBV7-8, the J gene TRBJ2-7; D gene unclear. CDR1 SGHVS and CDR2 FQNEAQ come from the germline V gene. Trimming took off 3 bases at V and 3 bases at J, with 12 bases between the two ends. The CDR3 contains 14 residues. The chain's CDR3 is CASSLRPSGYEQYF. The CDR3 DNA sequence: TGTGCCAGCAGCTTGCGTCCATCGGGCTACGAGCAGTACTTC.

CDR3 amino acids: CASSAIPDGYTF. The CDR3 region has the DNA TGTGCCAGCAGTGCAATTCCAGATGGCTACACCTTC. This rearrangement joins TRBV2 to TRBJ1-2; no clear D gene. Trimming left V 4 bases short and J 6 bases short, with 9 bases between. CDR1 is SNHLY, CDR2 FYNNEI, per germline. The CDR3 has 12 residues.

The chain joins TRBV23-1 to TRBJ2-7, with D perhaps being TRBD1 or TRBD2 (5 bases each). TRBV23-1 is an open reading frame whose function is uncertain. The CDR3 is 16 residues long. Trimming shortened V by 6 bases and J by 5 bases, and 23 bases separated the two germline ends. The CDR3, as DNA: TGCGCCAGCAGAACGAGGGGTAACCAACCCCTACACGAGCAGTACTTC. It is translated as CASRTRGNQPLHEQYF.

This clonotype appeared a few times. V usage is TRBV7-9 and J usage is TRBJ2-3, with D possibly matching TRBD1 (7 bases). V shed 5 bases and J shed 2 bases, with 17 bases lying between them. This CDR3 has 16 residues. Germline loops: CDR1 SEHNR, CDR2 FQNEAQ (reference sequence). Here the CDR3 reads CASSGAGGLNTDTQYF. The DNA for the CDR3 is TGTGCCAGCAGCGGTGCAGGGGGGCTTAACACAGATACGCAGTATTTT. The variable domain in full, with the rest retrieved from reference TRBV7-9 and TRBJ2-3, is DTGVSQNPRHKITKRGQNVTFRCDPISEHNRLYWYRQTLGQGPEFLTYFQNEAQLEKSRLLSDRFSAERPKGSFSTLEIQRTEQGDSAMYLCASSGAGGLNTDTQYFGPGTRLTVL.

Concerning this clonotype: This may come from a read error, since a much larger clone is one base off. The chain recombines TRBV12-3 or TRBV12-4 with TRBJ1-2, with no clear D. This CDR3 comprises 13 residues. The CDR3 region is CTSSLGSNYGYTF. The CDR3 bases are TGTACCAGCAGTTTAGGGTCTAACTATGGCTACACCTTC.

This clonotype came up a few times. The chain recombines TRBV29-1 with TRBJ1-3; D is unclear. Deletions cut 7 bases from V and 8 bases from J, with 12 bases between. CDR1 SQVTM and CDR2 ANQGSEA come from the germline V gene. The CDR3 totals 11 residues. CDR3 bases: TGCAGCGGGGCGCGGGAAGACACCATATATTTT. It translates to CSGAREDTIYF.

The chain links TRBV6-2 or TRBV6-3 to TRBJ1-4, with no clear D. The CDR3 is 14 residues long. The V gene's germline CDR1 is MNHEY and CDR2 SVGEGT. Trimming took 3 bases from V and 6 from J, leaving 11 bases between them. Written as DNA, the CDR3 is TGTGCCAGCAGTTATCCCACGCGGGATGAAAAACTGTTTTTT. It translates to CASSYPTRDEKLFF.

As to this clonotype: This sequence may be a read error, since a much larger clone differs from it by one base. The chain has TRBV28 and TRBJ2-3, with unresolved D. The CDR3 covers 12 residues. The V and J ends lost 5 bases and 2 bases respectively, with 5 bases between them. Germline values: CDR1 MDHEN, CDR2 SYDVKM. The CDR3 sequence is CASSPNTDTQYF. The CDR3 nucleotides are TGTGCCAGCAGTCCCAACACAGATACGCAGTATTTT.

Only a few counts were recorded for this clonotype. The gene calls are TRBV7-2 and TRBJ1-5; D may be TRBD1 (6 bases). Per the germline V gene, CDR1 is SGHTA and CDR2 is FQGNSA. This CDR3 is built from 15 residues. Trimming took 4 bases from V and 5 from J, leaving 15 bases between them. DNA for the CDR3: TGTGCCAGCAGCTCCCCTCAGGGGAGCTATCAGCCCCAGCATTTT. Amino acid sequence: CASSSPQGSYQPQHF.

In this sample, this clonotype turned up many times. The CDR3 DNA reads as TGCAGTGCTCCGAGGGGGGGAAACAACTACGAGCAGTACTTC. This sequence encodes CSAPRGGNNYEQYF. The J gene is TRBJ2-7, the V gene TRBV20-1, with a possible D match to TRBD2 (7 bases). The CDR3 extends over 14 amino acids. Trimming shortened V by 5 bases and J by 3 bases, and 17 bases separated the two germline ends. Germline CDR1 DFQATT, CDR2 SNEGSKA (reference sequence).

In its sample, this clonotype was seen many times. V and J are TRBV5-4 and TRBJ1-5, with 9 bases that match TRBD1. The V segment lost 4 bases and the J segment 10 bases; nucleotides outside the gene matches: 12. CDR1 and CDR2 from the germline V gene are SGHNT and YYREEE (reference sequence). The CDR3 contains 15 residues. The CDR3, as DNA: TGTGCCAGCAGCCGGGACAGGGAGACTTATGGACCCCAGCATTTT. Residues: CASSRDRETYGPQHF.

This clonotype was detected many times. The chain joins TRBV12-3 or TRBV12-4 to TRBJ2-7, with D perhaps TRBD2 (5 bases). The V end was cut by 3 bases, the J end by 1 base, with 7 bases between. This CDR3 is built from 13 residues. The CDR3 reads CASSFRRSYEQYF. CDR3 nucleotide sequence: TGTGCCAGCAGTTTCCGGAGGTCCTACGAGCAGTACTTC.

The CDR3 nucleotides are TGTGCCAGCTCACCCGCGGGACTAGCGGGGGGAGCTGAGCAGTTCTTC. Its protein product is CASSPAGLAGGAEQFF. The chain has TRBV18 and TRBJ2-1; 15 bases line up with TRBD2. Germline values: CDR1 KGHSH, CDR2 LQKENI. The length of the CDR3 is 16 residues. The trim removed 3 bases at V and 9 bases at J, leaving 6 bases unmatched. The variable domain in full, completed from reference TRBV18 and TRBJ2-1, reads NAGVMQNPRHLVRRRGQEARLRCSPMKGHSHVYWYRQLPEEGLKFMVYLQKENIIDESGMPKERFSAEFPKEGPSILRIQQVVRGDSAAYFCASSPAGLAGGAEQFFGPGTRLTVL.